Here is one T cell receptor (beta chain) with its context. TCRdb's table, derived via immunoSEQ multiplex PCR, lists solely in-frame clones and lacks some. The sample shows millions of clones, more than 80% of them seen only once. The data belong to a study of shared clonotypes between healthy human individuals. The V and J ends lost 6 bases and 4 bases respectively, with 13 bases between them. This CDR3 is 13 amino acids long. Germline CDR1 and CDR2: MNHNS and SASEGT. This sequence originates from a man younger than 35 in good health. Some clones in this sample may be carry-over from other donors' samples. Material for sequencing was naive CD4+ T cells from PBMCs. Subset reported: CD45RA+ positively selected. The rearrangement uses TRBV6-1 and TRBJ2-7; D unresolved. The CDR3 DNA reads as TGTGCCAGCAGAGGTGCAGGCGGATACGAGCAGTACTTC. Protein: CASRGAGGYEQYF.